The 28 T cell receptor beta chains below all came from one sample that was sequenced in a study of regulatory T cells in long-lasting Graves disease. TCR beta libraries were built with iRepertoire HTBI primers and Arm-PCR of CDR3 regions. TCRdb re-called the multiplex PCR reads through MiXCR, storing one row per CDR3 protein. The data contain more than 400,000 distinct CDR3 sequences, roughly 15% of them singletons. Indicated time point: newly diagnosed GD, antithyroid drugs for less than 3 months. The TCR library was made from RNA that had been extracted from PBMCs in TRIzol. These same records also appear under a second study, on T cells in Graves' hyperthyroidism and ophthalmopathy.

The source was peripheral blood mononuclear cells (PBMCs), collected at new diagnosis, from a patient treated with antithyroid drugs. All receptors derive from a woman younger than 45 with Graves disease.

This clonotype was recorded many times. The V and J genes are TRBV7-2 and TRBJ1-4; the D is unclear. Germline CDR1 reads SGHTA; CDR2 reads FQGNSA. The CDR3 runs to 14 residues. Trimming left V 2 bases short and J 5 bases short, with 9 bases between. The CDR3 DNA follows: TGTGCCAGCAGCTTACAGTATACGAATGAAAAACTGTTTTTT. This encodes CASSLQYTNEKLFF.

This clonotype occurred many times. The chain is built from TRBV12-3 or TRBV12-4 and TRBJ2-1; 7 nucleotides match TRBD2. The CDR3 totals 15 residues. V shed 6 bases, J shed 6 bases, and the junction held 11 bases outside the gene matches. The CDR3 DNA reads as TGTGCCAGCAGATCTTGGGGCCGGGAGGTCAATGAGCAGTTCTTC. This codes for CASRSWGREVNEQFF.

This clonotype was recorded many times. The chain uses TRBV7-9 and TRBJ1-5, with 9 bases lining up with TRBD1. J lost 3 bases, V lost 3 bases, and 3 bases had no gene match. Germline V gives CDR1 SEHNR, CDR2 FQNEAQ (reference sequence). CDR3 length: 15 amino acids. The CDR3 DNA sequence: TGTGCCAGCAGCTTGGGGACAGGGAACAATCAGCCCCAGCATTTT. This codes for CASSLGTGNNQPQHF.

Concerning this clonotype itself: A much larger clonotype is one base distant, so this may be a read error. The V call is TRBV4-1, the J call TRBJ2-1; 11 bases fit TRBD2. After removal of 3 bases from V and 8 bases from J, the junction contained 9 bases not matched to a gene. This CDR3 spans 16 amino acids. Germline V gene sequence: CDR1 MGHRA, CDR2 YSYEKL. CDR3 loop: CASSQGSGRALYEQFF. DNA of the CDR3: TGCGCCAGCAGCCAGGGTAGCGGGAGGGCCCTCTATGAGCAGTTCTTC.

Ten or more counts support this clonotype. The chain joins TRBV7-9 to TRBJ1-2; D remains unclear. This CDR3 region has 14 residues. V lost 5 bases, J lost 8 bases, and 18 bases lay in between. CDR1 and CDR2 from the germline V gene are SEHNR and FQNEAQ (reference sequence). The CDR3 is CASSPEILGRGYTF. CDR3 DNA sequence: TGTGCCAGCAGCCCGGAAATACTGGGAAGAGGCTACACCTTC.

J is TRBJ2-1 and V is TRBV19; TRBD1 matches at 7 bases. Germline CDR1 is LNHDA and CDR2 is SQIVND (reference sequence). The V and J ends lost 4 bases and 4 bases, in that order; junction bases with no gene match: 4. This CDR3 has 14 amino acids. The CDR3 region has the DNA TGTGCCAGTAGTAACAGGGGCGATTACAATGAGCAGTTCTTC. Its protein is CASSNRGDYNEQFF.

Many counts were recorded for this clonotype. The DNA of the CDR3 is TGTGCCAGCAGCTTGGGGACAGGGACCGGGGAGCTGTTTTTT. Its translation: CASSLGTGTGELFF. This chain links TRBV11-2 with TRBJ2-2, with 9 bases matching TRBD1. The junction had 1 base not matched to a gene; V was cut back by 3 bases and J by 5 bases. From germline, CDR1 is SGHAT and CDR2 FQNNGV. This CDR3 contains 14 residues.

The chain has TRBV7-3 and TRBJ2-1, with D perhaps matching TRBD2 (5 bases). Germline CDR1 reads SGHTA; CDR2 reads FQGTGA. This CDR3 spans 14 amino acids. V was cut by 5 bases and J by 3 bases, with 11 bases left in between. CDR3 coding DNA: TGTGCCAGCAGCATAAGCCGGGACTACAATGAGCAGTTCTTC. Amino acids: CASSISRDYNEQFF.

The chain combines TRBV7-9 with TRBJ2-7; D is possibly TRBD1 or TRBD2 (5 bases each). Trimming shortened V by 5 bases and J by 0 bases, and 17 bases separated the two germline ends. The CDR3 runs 16 residues. From germline, CDR1 is SEHNR and CDR2 FQNEAQ (reference sequence). CDR3 amino acids: CASSPGAGGYSYEQYF. The CDR3 nucleotides read TGTGCCAGCAGCCCTGGGGCGGGCGGTTACTCCTACGAGCAGTACTTC.

This clonotype has a count of ten or more. The CDR3: CASSLPLAGAYEQYF. The CDR3 DNA sequence: TGTGCCAGCAGCTTGCCCCTAGCGGGGGCCTACGAGCAGTACTTC. The chain recombines TRBV7-9 with TRBJ2-7; TRBD2 aligns across 10 bases. CDR1 SEHNR and CDR2 FQNEAQ come from the germline V gene (reference sequence). The CDR3 covers 15 residues. Losses at the gene ends were 3 bases for V and 2 bases for J; bases not matched to a gene: 4. Complete variable domain (other parts from reference TRBV7-9 and TRBJ2-7): DTGVSQNPRHKITKRGQNVTFRCDPISEHNRLYWYRQTLGQGPEFLTYFQNEAQLEKSRLLSDRFSAERPKGSFSTLEIQRTEQGDSAMYLCASSLPLAGAYEQYFGPGTRLTVT.

This clonotype was detected many times. The rearrangement links TRBV20-1 to TRBJ2-7; D ambiguous. CDR3 size: 16 residues. Trimming stripped 4 bases from V and 3 bases from J, with 22 bases between. Germline assignment: CDR1 DFQATT and CDR2 SNEGSKA (reference sequence). The CDR3, as DNA: TGCAGTGCTACCAACTCGTGGGTTACGGGCGGCTACGAGCAGTACTTC. Translation: CSATNSWVTGGYEQYF.

This chain links TRBV4-2 with TRBJ2-1; 10 nucleotides line up with TRBD2. V trimming: 0 bases; J trimming: 6 bases; junction bases outside the gene matches: 5. CDR3 length: 16 amino acids. CDR1 LGHNA and CDR2 YNFKEQ come from the germline V gene. The CDR3 nucleotides are TGTGCCAGCAGCCAAGAGCTACTAGCGGGGTCCAATGAGCAGTTCTTC. It is translated as CASSQELLAGSNEQFF.

This clonotype came up a few times. This sequence joins TRBV3-1 and TRBJ2-6; 7 bases are a match to TRBD1. Trimming removed 4 bases from V and 0 bases from J; junction bases left unmatched: 3. This CDR3 comprises 16 residues. CDR1 LGHDT and CDR2 YNNKEL come from the germline V gene (reference sequence). The CDR3 sequence: CASSRRQGSGANVLTF. In nucleotides, the CDR3 is TGTGCCAGCAGCCGACGACAGGGCTCTGGGGCCAACGTCCTGACTTTC.

The rearrangement links TRBV28 to TRBJ1-6; D might be TRBD1 (5 bases). Trimming shortened V by 2 bases and J by 7 bases, and 21 bases separated the two germline ends. Germline assignment: CDR1 MDHEN and CDR2 SYDVKM. The CDR3 sequence is 18 residues long. The CDR3 sequence is CASSLGPLVRVGNSPLHF. The CDR3 DNA follows: TGTGCCAGCAGTTTAGGGCCCCTTGTCAGGGTTGGCAATTCACCCCTCCACTTT.

This chain uses TRBV7-6 with TRBJ2-2; D unclear. V dropped 4 bases and J dropped 6 bases, with 9 bases sitting between them. From germline, CDR1 is SGHVS and CDR2 FNYEAQ. CDR3 length: 13 residues. This CDR3 reads CASSSTNAGELFF. Written as DNA, the CDR3 is TGTGCCAGCAGCTCTACAAACGCCGGGGAGCTGTTTTTT.

This clonotype showed up many times. J is TRBJ2-7 and V is TRBV28; 8 nucleotides align to TRBD2. V shed 7 bases, J shed 3 bases, and the junction held 8 bases outside the gene matches. CDR1 and CDR2 (germline): MDHEN, SYDVKM. The CDR3 covers 14 residues. The CDR3, as DNA: TGTGCCAGCATCCGCACTAGCGGATACTACGAGCAGTACTTC. It is translated as CASIRTSGYYEQYF.

In this sample, this clonotype turned up many times. CDR3 nucleotides: TGCGCCAGCAGCTTGGAGGGACAACCAACCTACGAGCAGTACTTC. This gives the protein CASSLEGQPTYEQYF. The J gene is TRBJ2-7, the V gene TRBV5-1; perhaps TRBD1 as D (6 bases). The CDR3 spans 15 residues. Trimming pared 0 bases from V and 2 bases from J, leaving 12 bases between. CDR1 is SGHRS, CDR2 YFSETQ, per germline.

This clonotype has at least ten counts. This sequence joins TRBV28 and TRBJ2-7; 8 bases align to TRBD1. This CDR3 comprises 14 residues. The V segment lost 5 bases and the J segment 3 bases; nucleotides outside the gene matches: 6. The V gene's germline CDR1 is MDHEN and CDR2 SYDVKM. This CDR3 is CASSTYRGNYEQYF. The CDR3 nucleotides read TGTGCCAGCAGTACTTACAGGGGGAACTACGAGCAGTACTTC.

This clonotype turned up a few times. This chain connects TRBV7-9 to TRBJ2-4; D possibly matches TRBD1 or TRBD2 (5 bases each). CDR1 and CDR2 from the germline V gene are SEHNR and FQNEAQ (reference sequence). Deletions cut 5 bases from V and 6 bases from J, with 11 bases between. This CDR3 spans 13 amino acids. The CDR3 region has the DNA TGTGCCAGCAGCCTCCCTGGGGGAAACATTCAGTACTTC. It encodes CASSLPGGNIQYF.

The chain is built from TRBV20-1 and TRBJ2-5; 8 positions agree with TRBD2. CDR1 is DFQATT and CDR2 is SNEGSKA in the germline V gene (reference sequence). V was clipped by 0 bases and J by 7 bases; unmatched bases: 16. The CDR3 contains 17 residues. CDR3 DNA: TGCAGTGCTAGAGATCGAGTTGGCGGGAGGCCGTCGGGGACCCAGTACTTC. Its protein is CSARDRVGGRPSGTQYF.

This chain uses TRBV13 with TRBJ1-5; D is unclear. CDR1 is PRHDT and CDR2 is FYEKMQ in the germline V gene (reference sequence). Trimming took off 6 bases at V and 9 bases at J, with 12 bases between the two ends. This CDR3 is built from 12 residues. Here the CDR3 reads CASSLISGPQHF. The CDR3 DNA reads as TGTGCCAGCAGTTTAATTAGTGGGCCCCAGCATTTT.

DNA for the CDR3: TGCAGTGCCACGGGACTAGCGGGAGCTTTCAAGATAAAGCAGTTCTTC. Translating gives CSATGLAGAFKIKQFF. The chain combines TRBV20-1 with TRBJ2-1, with TRBD2 identical over 14 bases. Germline V gene data show CDR1 as DFQATT and CDR2 as SNEGSKA (reference sequence). CDR3 length: 16 residues. V lost 6 bases, J lost 11 bases, and 15 bases stayed unmatched.

This clonotype has more than one count but fewer than ten. This rearrangement joins TRBV28 to TRBJ2-1; D possibly uses TRBD1 or TRBD2 (5 bases each). CDR3 size: 13 residues. Germline V gene data show CDR1 as MDHEN and CDR2 as SYDVKM. V lost 4 bases, J lost 9 bases, and 13 bases lay in between. The CDR3 sequence: CASSWDGGPEQFF. The CDR3 DNA follows: TGTGCCAGCAGTTGGGACGGAGGTCCTGAGCAGTTCTTC.

A few counts support this clonotype. This chain joins TRBV7-2 and TRBJ2-1; D ambiguous. The V end lost 2 bases, the J end lost 3 bases, and 5 bases lay between the germline ends. Germline V gene lookup returns CDR1 SGHTA and CDR2 FQGNSA. The CDR3 runs 13 residues. Here the CDR3 reads CASSLRHYNEQFF. The CDR3 DNA reads as TGTGCCAGCAGCTTACGACACTACAATGAGCAGTTCTTC.

The chain has TRBV11-1 and TRBJ2-2, with D possibly being TRBD1 (6 bases). Trimming removed 9 bases at V and 6 bases at J, with 14 bases between. Germline V gene data show CDR1 as SGHAT and CDR2 as FQDESV (reference sequence). CDR3 size: 13 residues. The CDR3 nucleotides are TGTGCCAGTACCATACAGGGCGCCGGGGAGCTGTTTTTT. It encodes CASTIQGAGELFF.

The sample holds a few counts of this clonotype. This rearrangement joins TRBV5-1 to TRBJ1-2, with 8 bases identical to TRBD1. Per germline, CDR1 SGHRS and CDR2 YFSETQ. Unmatched junction bases numbered 10, after V lost 4 bases and J lost 2 bases. The CDR3 loop spans 16 amino acids. CDR3 DNA sequence: TGCGCCAGCAGCGTATGGACAGGGAGAGGGAACTATGGCTACACCTTC. Translation gives CASSVWTGRGNYGYTF.

This clonotype has a count of ten or more. The chain is built from TRBV27 and TRBJ2-7; D remains ambiguous. V lost 6 bases and J lost 6, with 9 bases in between. The CDR3 totals 11 residues. CDR1 and CDR2 from the germline V gene are MNHEY and SMNVEV (reference sequence). The CDR3: CASRVGSEQYF. The CDR3 DNA reads TGTGCCAGCAGGGTCGGAAGCGAGCAGTACTTC.

This clonotype was counted ten times or more. The chain uses TRBV2 and TRBJ1-5; D is perhaps TRBD1 (5 bases). The CDR3 totals 17 residues. Trimming cost V 4 bases and J 0 bases, with 16 bases left between them. CDR1 and CDR2 from the germline V gene are SNHLY and FYNNEI. The CDR3 DNA reads as TGTGCCAGCAGTGGGGACGGGATCTCCCATAGCAATCAGCCCCAGCATTTT. Amino acid sequence: CASSGDGISHSNQPQHF.